Presented here are 18 T cell receptor beta chains from one specimen sequenced in a study of T cell responses to AZD1222 COVID-19 vaccine. The protocol was immunoSEQ multiplex PCR, while the TCRdb copy is restricted to in-frame clones and leaves out a portion. This sample has 65,000 to 80,000 clones, with roughly nine tenths found just once. This specimen was peripheral blood, taken on day 0 of AZD1222 vaccination. The receptor source for this set is an adult in good health.

The V gene is TRBV7-2, the J gene TRBJ2-7; TRBD1 agrees at 7 bases. CDR1 is SGHTA, CDR2 FQGNSA, per germline. V trimming: 2 bases; J trimming: 5 bases; junction bases outside the gene matches: 3. The length of the CDR3 is 13 residues. In DNA form, the CDR3 reads TGTGCCAGCAGCTTAAAAGGGGGCCACGAGCAGTACTTC. Amino acid sequence: CASSLKGGHEQYF.

V is TRBV7-9 and J is TRBJ2-3; D may be TRBD1 or TRBD2 (7 bases each). Germline V gene lookup returns CDR1 SEHNR and CDR2 FQNEAQ (reference sequence). The CDR3 runs to 15 residues. Trimming stripped 5 bases from V and 6 bases from J, with 18 bases between. The CDR3 spells CASSALGGGDDTQYF. Written as DNA, the CDR3 is TGTGCCAGCAGCGCCCTGGGAGGGGGCGACGATACGCAGTATTTT.

The V and J genes are TRBV24-1 and TRBJ1-5; maybe TRBD1 (5 bases). There are 14 residues in the CDR3. CDR1 and CDR2 from the germline V gene are KGHDR and SFDVKD. Trimming removed 7 bases from V and 3 bases from J, with 12 bases in between. In DNA, the CDR3 is TGTGCCACCAGCGTAGGGGTCTCCAATCAGCCCCAGCATTTT. This sequence encodes CATSVGVSNQPQHF.

The gene calls are TRBV7-8 and TRBJ2-7; D gene ambiguous. The CDR3 has 11 residues. Looked up from germline, CDR1 is SGHVS and CDR2 is FQNEAQ. Trimming pared 2 bases from V and 3 bases from J, leaving 2 bases between. In nucleotides, the CDR3 is TGTGCCAGCAGCTTACACTACGAGCAGTACTTC. This sequence encodes CASSLHYEQYF.

The CDR3 DNA reads TGCGCCAGCAGCCGCGGACCAGTTAATCAGCCCCAGCATTTT. Its translation: CASSRGPVNQPQHF. The chain combines TRBV5-1 with TRBJ1-5, with unresolved D. V was trimmed by 4 bases and J by 4 bases, leaving 12 bases between them. The germline V gene has CDR1 SGHRS and CDR2 YFSETQ. This CDR3 has 14 amino acids.

V gene TRBV5-4 combines with J gene TRBJ2-7; 7 bases are shared with TRBD2. V was pared by 2 bases and J by 2 bases, with 7 bases of the junction left unmatched. The length of the CDR3 is 15 residues. Germline CDR1 reads SGHNT; CDR2 reads YYREEE (reference sequence). The DNA of the CDR3 is TGTGCCAGCAGCTTCTCCCGCGGGGGAACCTACGAGCAGTACTTC. Translating it yields CASSFSRGGTYEQYF.

The chain's CDR3 is CASRRGVTQPQHF. The CDR3 DNA sequence: TGTGCCAGCAGAAGGGGGGTCACTCAGCCCCAGCATTTT. This chain joins TRBV12-3 or TRBV12-4 and TRBJ1-5, with D perhaps matching TRBD1 (6 bases). The CDR3 spans 13 residues. Trimming took off 6 bases at V and 6 bases at J, with 12 bases between the two ends.

This clone was observed a few times. This rearrangement joins TRBV5-5 to TRBJ2-6; maybe TRBD1 (6 bases). CDR1 SGHKS and CDR2 YYEKEE come from the germline V gene (reference sequence). The CDR3 extends over 17 amino acids. V gave up 3 bases and J gave up 4 bases, with 17 bases separating them. The CDR3 spells CASSSDRNLVGANVLTF. The CDR3 DNA sequence: TGTGCCAGCAGCTCCGACAGGAATTTAGTAGGGGCCAACGTCCTGACTTTC.

The chain employs TRBV7-2 and TRBJ2-2, with 8 bases identical to TRBD2. Germline V gives CDR1 SGHTA, CDR2 FQGNSA. The CDR3 spans 14 residues. After removal of 4 bases from V and 6 bases from J, the junction contained 4 bases not matched to a gene. The CDR3 protein is CASSSTGGAGELFF. CDR3 coding DNA: TGTGCCAGCAGCTCCACGGGGGGGGCCGGGGAGCTGTTTTTT. Drawing the rest from reference TRBV7-2 and TRBJ2-2, the complete variable domain is GAGVSQSPSNKVTEKGKDVELRCDPISGHTALYWYRQSLGQGLEFLIYFQGNSAPDKSGLPSDRFSAERTGGSVSTLTIQRTQQEDSAVYLCASSSTGGAGELFFGEGSRLTVL.

This chain connects TRBV7-2 to TRBJ2-2; D might be TRBD1 (5 bases). The CDR3 length is 14 residues. V lost 5 bases, J lost 6 bases, and 13 bases lay in between. Germline V gene sequence: CDR1 SGHTA, CDR2 FQGNSA. The CDR3 nucleotides read TGTGCCAGCAGCCTCCAGGGATTAGCCGGGGAGCTGTTTTTT. Translated, it gives CASSLQGLAGELFF.

The chain carries TRBV7-9 and TRBJ1-2, with D possibly matching TRBD1 (6 bases). Trimming left V 5 bases short and J 8 bases short, with 21 bases between. This CDR3 has 15 amino acids. In germline, CDR1 is SEHNR, CDR2 FQNEAQ (reference sequence). The CDR3 loop is CASSRFSGGHEGYTF. The CDR3 DNA is TGTGCCAGCAGCCGGTTTTCGGGGGGCCATGAAGGCTACACCTTC.

The V gene is TRBV11-1, the J gene TRBJ1-1; 9 positions match TRBD1. The CDR3 consists of 16 residues. Germline V gene sequence: CDR1 SGHAT, CDR2 FQDESV (reference sequence). V shed 5 bases, J shed 1 base, and the junction held 8 bases outside the gene matches. As DNA, the CDR3 is TGTGCCAGCAGCCCCTACATGGGACAGGGGAACACTGAAGCTTTCTTT. Amino acid sequence: CASSPYMGQGNTEAFF. Together with reference TRBV11-1 and TRBJ1-1, the CDR3 gives the full variable domain: EAEVAQSPRYKITEKSQAVAFWCDPISGHATLYWYRQILGQGPELLVQFQDESVVDDSQLPKDRFSAERLKGVDSTLKIQPAELGDSAMYLCASSPYMGQGNTEAFFGQGTRLTVV.

The chain couples TRBV7-8 to TRBJ2-7; D possibly uses TRBD1 or TRBD2 (5 bases each). The length of the CDR3 is 14 residues. With 1 base removed from V and 5 bases from J, the gap between germline ends came to 12 bases. CDR1 is SGHVS, CDR2 FQNEAQ, per germline. The CDR3 sequence is CASSLVTRGHEQYF. As DNA, the CDR3 is TGTGCCAGCAGCTTAGTTACGAGGGGCCACGAGCAGTACTTC.

The CDR3 DNA reads as TGTGCCAGCAGCTTCTACAATGAGCAGTTCTTC. As protein: CASSFYNEQFF. This chain links TRBV3-1 (or the pseudogene TRBV3-2) with TRBJ2-1, with D hard to call. Trimming cost V 5 bases and J 3 bases, with 2 bases left between them. The CDR3 has 11 amino acids. CDR1 is LGHDT, CDR2 YNNKEL, per germline (reference sequence).

J is TRBJ2-7 and V is TRBV6-1, with 8 bases lining up with TRBD1. Germline V CDR1 and CDR2: MNHNS, SASEGT. J lost 7 bases, V lost 3 bases, and 17 bases had no gene match. This CDR3 comprises 17 residues. CDR3 nucleotides: TGTGCCAGCAGTGACCCGCGGACAGGGCGGATCTACATGGAGCAGTACTTC. Protein sequence: CASSDPRTGRIYMEQYF.

This clone was counted once. The rearrangement joins TRBV3-1 (or the pseudogene TRBV3-2) to TRBJ1-2, with D perhaps TRBD1 (5 bases). Germline assignment: CDR1 LGHDT and CDR2 YNNKEL (reference sequence). The germline V and J ends were trimmed by 4 bases and 5 bases, with 11 bases remaining between them. This CDR3 has 13 residues. The DNA of the CDR3 is TGTGCCAGCAGCCTCAGATGGGGGTATGGCTACACCTTC. It specifies CASSLRWGYGYTF.

The chain links TRBV6-5 to TRBJ2-1, with D unclear. The CDR3 has 15 residues. Per germline, CDR1 MNHEY and CDR2 SVGAGI. Deletions cut 2 bases from V and 4 bases from J, with 12 bases between. The DNA for the CDR3 is TGTGCCAGCAGTTACGACGATGGTAGATACAATGAGCAGTTCTTC. Its protein product is CASSYDDGRYNEQFF.

This clone was counted only a few times. V usage is TRBV4-1 and J usage is TRBJ1-2, with a weak D call TRBD1 (6 bases). The CDR3 contains 15 residues. The germline CDR1 and CDR2 sequences are MGHRA and YSYEKL. Trimming took 4 bases from V and 6 from J, leaving 18 bases between them. CDR3 sequence reads: CASSPIGGKKDGYTF. The CDR3 DNA reads TGCGCCAGCAGCCCAATAGGGGGAAAAAAGGATGGCTACACCTTC.